This T cell receptor (beta chain) was captured by sequencing in a study of blood T cell repertoires in COVID-19. Study in general: Whether acute or convalescent, the COVID-19 samples came from the United States, Italy and Spain.

Trimming removed 0 bases from V and 4 bases from J; junction bases left unmatched: 4. Germline assignment: CDR1 SGDLS and CDR2 YYNGEE. This CDR3 is 15 amino acids long. Original data processing: Using reference gene primer amplification, nucleated cell counts were estimated. Only in-frame clones appear in the TCRdb table, and some are missing; sequencing was by immunoSEQ multiplex PCR. The V and J calls and clone size were taken over from that table, and D and trimming were inferred from the DNA. The sample shows roughly 300,000 clones, under 90% of them seen only once. The specimen was peripheral blood. The chain is built from TRBV9 and TRBJ1-3; 7 bases map to TRBD1. This TCR came from a woman between 25 and 40 years old with COVID-19, enrolled during active disease. In DNA form, the CDR3 reads TGTGCCAGCAGCGTAGGAGGGGGCTACGGAAACACCATATATTTT. It yields the protein CASSVGGGYGNTIYF.